The T cell receptor (beta chain) under discussion was sequenced for a study of beta chain features in type 1 diabetes. The study, taken as a whole, reports: All four CD4+ subsets of Type 1 diabetes patients contained TCRB CDR3s that were moderately but significantly shorter.

Expressed TCRB transcripts got sequenced, as all isolated RNA was reverse transcribed. Only in-frame clones appear in the TCRdb table, and some are missing; sequencing was by immunoSEQ multiplex PCR. The sample records roughly 700,000 clones, over 10% being singletons. This clone was counted a few times. Its antigen remains unidentified. A junction boundary mismatches the germline segment, possibly from a read error. Other DNA variants within this sample encode the same CDR3. The CDR3 has 12 amino acids. The germline gives CDR1 SNHLY, CDR2 FYNNEI. The chain is built from TRBV2 and TRBJ2-7, with D possibly matching TRBD2 (5 bases). The TCR originated in a man aged 18 to 30 with type 1 diabetes. Sequenced material: naive CD4+ T cells from blood. The DNA for the CDR3 is TGTGCCAGCAGCGAAGGGAGCTACGAGCAGTACTTC. Translating it yields CASSEGSYEQYF.